This record concerns one T cell receptor (beta chain) sequence. The specificity of this receptor is unknown. Per-nucleotide qualities are absent, and no much larger clonotype sits a single base away. These data are taken from a study of CD4 T cells in relation to SARS-CoV-2 and coronaviruses (dated by TCRdb to the early 2020s). Turning to the overall study: Patient-derived lymphoblastoid cell lines were used to map the HLA restriction of shared crossreactive spike epitopes. For other donors in the study, expansion assays were sequenced with a different, Illumina-based TCR-beta assay. Samples from three pre-COVID donors and the naive versus memory experiments were sequenced with the Adaptive Biotechnologies TCR-sequencing kit; other data were Illumina-based. The study assessed, at the TCR clonotype level, memory CD4+ T cell crossreactivity between SARS-CoV-2 and common cold coronavirus spike proteins.

Deep-resolution immunoSEQ TCR-beta sequencing was performed on DNA from uncultured naive and memory CD4+ T cells. Per the original workflow: During preprocessing, nonproductive sequences were removed, along with CDR3s that did not begin with C, did not end with F or W, or were shorter than 7 amino acids. Cultured and uncultured naive and memory CD4+ repertoires were searched for previously identified spike- and CEF-reactive CDR3s. CDR3 homology was quantified as pairwise Levenshtein distance, calculated with the stringdist R package after three terminal residues were trimmed from each end. The table comes from immuneACCESS by way of TCRdb, which keeps in-frame sequences with V and J called. Part of the clones is missing from these tables; in studies checked, under half for an unresolved V gene and the rest for unknown reasons. That table is the source of V, J and clone size, and D and trimming were worked out from the DNA. Present in this sample are some 68,000 clones, 80% to 95% of which were seen just once. The ten largest clones capture around 0.25% of the sample.

The paper as a whole reports these results and caveats: Pre-pandemic and post-infection samples were not both contributed by any donor, so tracing of the source of pre-existing responses was limited. Roughly 65% of donors had memory CD4+ clonotypes that crossrecognized SARS-CoV-2 and at least one common cold coronavirus spike. The study was constrained by small numbers of patients and of tested TCRs. Compared with monoreactive clones, crossreactive clones had significantly weaker SARS-CoV-2-driven expansion, a result consistent with antigenic imprinting. Since the crossreactivity analysis centred on spike protein, crossreactivity against other viral proteins was not assessed. Naive versus memory sequencing indicated the assay detects memory recall responses rather than primary responses primed during culture.

CD4+ T cells from unexposed donors were collected before the COVID-19 pandemic (2011-2018). Naive and memory CD4+ T cells were separated from cryopreserved PBMCs by CD4 enrichment followed by EasySep naive CD4+ T cell enrichment. The leukapheresis product for the unexposed donors was obtained through commercial purchase. PBMCs were isolated from leukapheresis product or whole blood by Ficoll-Paque PLUS gradient centrifugation. PBMCs were either cryopreserved at -140 degrees C or used fresh in the expansion assay. The QIAamp Micro DNA Kit was used to extract genomic DNA from the CD4+ T cells. Trimming at the junction amounts to 8 bases on V and 0 bases on J, and the germline ends lie 9 bases apart. The CDR3 starts with the cysteine, ends with the phenylalanine, and has 13 residues. Of the read, only the CDR3 DNA is kept; its 39 bases are in frame from base 1.

Rearrangement joined TRBV12-3 or TRBV12-4 to TRBJ2-3, with the D gene call left open. The sample comprised naive CD4+ T cells from PBMCs. What the cell subset or site label conveys for this sample: naive CD4+ T cells isolated by negative enrichment. The sequence derives from a human donor in good health. The bases are TGTGCCAGCGGCAAACCTAGCACAGATACGCAGTATTTT. It encodes CASGKPSTDTQYF.